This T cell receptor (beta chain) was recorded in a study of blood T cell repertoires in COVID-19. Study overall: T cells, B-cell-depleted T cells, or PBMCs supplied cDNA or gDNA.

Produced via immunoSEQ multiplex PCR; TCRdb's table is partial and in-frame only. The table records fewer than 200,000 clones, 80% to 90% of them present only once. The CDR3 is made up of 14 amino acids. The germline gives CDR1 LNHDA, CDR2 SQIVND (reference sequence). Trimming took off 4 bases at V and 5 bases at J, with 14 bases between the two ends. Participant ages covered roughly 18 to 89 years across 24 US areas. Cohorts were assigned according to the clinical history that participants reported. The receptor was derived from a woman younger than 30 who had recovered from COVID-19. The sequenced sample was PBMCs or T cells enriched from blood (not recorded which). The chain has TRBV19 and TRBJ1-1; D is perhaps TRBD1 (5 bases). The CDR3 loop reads CASSRAQVGTEAFF. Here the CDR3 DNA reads TGTGCCAGTAGTAGAGCACAGGTGGGGACTGAAGCTTTCTTT.